The clone carrying this TCR beta chain was detected ten times or more. TCR beta libraries were built with iRepertoire HTBI primers and Arm-PCR of CDR3 regions. TCRdb reprocessed the multiplex PCR reads via MiXCR and lists one record per CDR3 protein. The sample has around 460,000 distinct CDR3 sequences, roughly 22% seen once. Time point reported: persistent/refractory GD, antithyroid drugs over 5 years with positive TRAb. PBMC RNA served as the TCR library source. The data were taken from a study of regulatory T cells in long-lasting Graves disease. V dropped 7 bases and J dropped 5 bases, with 23 bases sitting between them. This CDR3 comprises 16 residues. Germline assignment: CDR1 MDHEN and CDR2 SYDVKM.

V usage is TRBV28 and J usage is TRBJ2-5; weak D call: TRBD2 (6 bases). The source material was peripheral blood mononuclear cells (PBMCs), sampled when the disease was refractory, from a patient treated with antithyroid drugs. This receptor was identified in a female donor with Graves disease. Here the CDR3 reads CASKTRLEGKSETQYF. CDR3 in DNA: TGTGCCAGCAAAACGCGACTAGAGGGGAAGTCGGAGACCCAGTACTTC.